These 6 T cell receptor beta chains were all obtained from the same sample, sequenced in a study of monozygotic twins with inflammatory bowel disease. TCRdb reprocessed the 5' RACE reads and reports one entry per CDR3 protein, with no DNA. The sample table sets out about 210,000 distinct CDR3 sequences. The source material was blood. The source is a human donor with ulcerative colitis or Crohn's disease, or a healthy co-twin of an affected twin (not recorded which).

This chain joins TRBV18 and TRBJ2-1; the TRBD1 assignment by TCRdb is unverifiable without DNA. Germline assignment: CDR1 KGHSH and CDR2 LQKENI. This CDR3 contains 15 residues. CDR3 protein: CASSPGTGTYNEQFF.

This chain connects TRBV14 to TRBJ2-5. Germline V gives CDR1 SGHDN, CDR2 FVKESK. The CDR3 contains 15 residues. CDR3 sequence reads: CASSQVMRYQETQYF.

This sequence joins TRBV7-9 and TRBJ2-3; as DNA is missing, the TRBD1 call by TCRdb cannot be tested. This CDR3 contains 16 residues. Germline V gene lookup returns CDR1 SEHNR and CDR2 FQNEAQ (reference sequence). This chain's CDR3 is CANPAGSRQVRDTQYF.

V gene TRBV12-1 combines with J gene TRBJ2-5; lacking DNA, the TRBD2 call made by TCRdb goes unchecked. TRBV12-1 is marked as a pseudogene. This CDR3 spans 17 amino acids. The CDR3 here is CASSFASCLRRRETQYF.

This chain connects TRBV3-1 to TRBJ1-6; there is no DNA to check the TCRdb D call of TRBD1. Germline CDR1 and CDR2: LGHDT and YNNKEL (reference sequence). The CDR3 loop spans 15 amino acids. The CDR3: CASSPGQNYNSPLHF.

V usage is TRBV3-1 and J usage is TRBJ1-2. CDR1 is LGHDT, CDR2 YNNKEL, per germline (reference sequence). The CDR3 has 15 residues. Here the CDR3 reads CASSRGSGFFYGYTF.